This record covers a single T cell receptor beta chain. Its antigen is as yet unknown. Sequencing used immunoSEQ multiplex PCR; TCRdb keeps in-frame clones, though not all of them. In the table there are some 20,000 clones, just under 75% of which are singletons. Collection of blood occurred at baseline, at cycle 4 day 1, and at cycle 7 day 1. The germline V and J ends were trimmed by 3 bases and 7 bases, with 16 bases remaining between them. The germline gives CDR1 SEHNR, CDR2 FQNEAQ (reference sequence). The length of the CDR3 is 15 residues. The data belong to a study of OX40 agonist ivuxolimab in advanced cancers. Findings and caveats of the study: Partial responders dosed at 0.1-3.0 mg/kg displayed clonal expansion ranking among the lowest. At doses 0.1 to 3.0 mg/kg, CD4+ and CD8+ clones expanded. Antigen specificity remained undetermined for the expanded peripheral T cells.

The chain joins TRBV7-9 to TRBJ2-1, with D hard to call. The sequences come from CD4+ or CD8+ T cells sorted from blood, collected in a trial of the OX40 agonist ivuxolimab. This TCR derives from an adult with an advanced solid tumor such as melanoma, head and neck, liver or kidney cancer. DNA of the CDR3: TGTGCCAGCAGCTTGTTGACTGGGCCGGAGAATGAGCAGTTCTTC. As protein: CASSLLTGPENEQFF.